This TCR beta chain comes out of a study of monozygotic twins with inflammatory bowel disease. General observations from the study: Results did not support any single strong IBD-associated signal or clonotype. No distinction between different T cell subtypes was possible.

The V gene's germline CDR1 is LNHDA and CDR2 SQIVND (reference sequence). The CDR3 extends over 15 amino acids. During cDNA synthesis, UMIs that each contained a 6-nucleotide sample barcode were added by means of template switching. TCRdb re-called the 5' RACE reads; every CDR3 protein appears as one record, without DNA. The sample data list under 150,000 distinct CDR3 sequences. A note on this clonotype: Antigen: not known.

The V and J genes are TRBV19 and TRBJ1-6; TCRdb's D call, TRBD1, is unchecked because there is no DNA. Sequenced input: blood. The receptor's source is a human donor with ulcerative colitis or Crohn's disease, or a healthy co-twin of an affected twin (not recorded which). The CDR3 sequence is CASSISNRGNSPLHF.